This TCR beta chain was captured by sequencing in a study of CD8+CD57+ T cells in acquired aplastic anemia. Investigators profiled TCR beta VDJ and CDR3 from genomic DNA template. TCRdb analysed the reads with MiXCR anew, one entry per CDR3 protein. This sample has about 240,000 distinct CDR3 sequences, with around half found just once. There are a few counts of this clonotype. The antigen remains unidentified. Just one base apart from a much larger clone, this may be a read error. An expansion of CD8+CD57+ cells by flow cytometry had been shown in patients chosen for sequencing. Untreated patients provided the blood samples, with no therapy given before sampling. Looked up from germline, CDR1 is SGHDN and CDR2 is FVKESK. This CDR3 region has 16 residues. Whole-study results and caveats: Shared by patients and controls, 25 to 30 CD8+ CDR3s were abundant in patients.

The source of this sequence is a human donor with aplastic anemia. V usage is TRBV14 and J usage is TRBJ1-1; D is uncertain. Input material: sorted CD4+, CD8+, or CD8+CD57+ T cells (not recorded which) from PBMCs. In DNA form, the CDR3 reads TGTGCCAGCAGCCTCCGGGTGGGCCGGGTGAACACTGAAGCTCTCTTT. Amino acids: CASSLRVGRVNTEALF.